Listed below are T cell receptor beta chains from one sample, sequenced in a study of T-cell reconstitution after alpha-beta-depleted transplantation in children. TCRdb re-derived calls from the PCR reads in MiXCR, one entry per CDR3 protein. The sample includes about 100,000 distinct CDR3 sequences, 5.5% to 7% seen only once; the top ten take roughly 24%. The source was PBMCs, mostly from graft donor cells, collected 360 days after TCRalphabeta/CD19-depleted stem cell transplant. All receptors come from a male patient between 2 and 9 years old who had a stem cell transplant for acute lymphoblastic leukemia, so the T cells may come from the graft donor. CDR3s include the opening cysteine and the closing phenylalanine or tryptophan. The order of the fields is D gene, V gene, J gene, clone size, CDR3 DNA, CDR3 protein. The D gene is left open where the match is weak. Clone sizes are given selectively: once, few, many, or a class where the clone is expanded.

TRBD2,TRBV7-8,TRBJ2-7,many,TGTGCCAGCAGCTCCAGCGGGAACCACGAGCAGTACTTC,CASSSSGNHEQYF
.,TRBV20-1,TRBJ2-5,.,TGCAGTGCTAGAGATTCGTGGGGCCGCCAGCTCCAGGAGACCCAGTACTTC,CSARDSWGRQLQETQYF
.,TRBV6-1,TRBJ2-7,many,TGTGCCAGCACCCAGGGGCAGTTCTCCTACGAGCAGTACTTC,CASTQGQFSYEQYF
.,TRBV4-3,TRBJ2-2,few,TGCGCCAGCAGCCAACTCCTGTACCCGGCCGCGAACACCGGGGAGCTGTTTTTT,CASSQLLYPAANTGELFF
.,TRBV20-1,TRBJ1-1,.,TGCAGTGCTAGTCAGAACACTGAAGCTTTCTTT,CSASQNTEAFF
.,TRBV7-2,TRBJ2-5,.,TGTGCCAGCAGCCGCCTCAAGACAGGCTGGGGAGAGACCCAGTACTTC,CASSRLKTGWGETQYF
.,TRBV6-1,TRBJ2-7,.,TGTGCCAGCACCCCGATCACGGGTGAAGCCTACGAGCAGTACTTC,CASTPITGEAYEQYF
.,TRBV4-3,TRBJ1-6,many,TGCGCCAGCAGCCAAGAGGGCGAGGGTCGTTCACCCCTCCACTTT,CASSQEGEGRSPLHF
.,TRBV7-2,TRBJ2-5,few,TGTGCCAGCAGCCAATGGGGGGGGGCCCCAGAGACCCAGTACTTC,CASSQWGGAPETQYF
.,TRBV7-6,TRBJ2-7,few,TGTGCCAGCAGCTCACGTTTGGGACCTATCGGAGGGTCCGAGCAGTACTTC,CASSSRLGPIGGSEQYF
.,TRBV6-5,TRBJ1-6,many,TGTGCCAGCGCCGAGGGGGGGACCTATTCACCCCTCCACTTT,CASAEGGTYSPLHF
TRBD2,TRBV29-1,TRBJ2-1,many,TGCAGCGTGAGACCCCTCAAGCGGGGGCTGAACAATGAGCAGTTCTTC,CSVRPLKRGLNNEQFF
TRBD1,TRBV19,TRBJ2-2,.,TGTGCCAGTAGTAGGAGGGACAGGGGAATGGCCGGGGAGCTGTTTTTT,CASSRRDRGMAGELFF
.,TRBV7-6,TRBJ2-7,many,TGTGCCAGCAGCTTAGAGGTAGGGAACGAGCAGTACTTC,CASSLEVGNEQYF
TRBD2,TRBV7-9,TRBJ2-1,many,TGTGCCAGCAGCTCCAGGACTAGCGGGTTTGGCAATGAGCAGTTCTTC,CASSSRTSGFGNEQFF
TRBD1,TRBV27,TRBJ2-3,.,TGTGCCAGCAGTTTTAACAGGGGGCTAGATACGCAGTATTTT,CASSFNRGLDTQYF
TRBD2,TRBV20-1,TRBJ2-3,.,TGCAGTGCCAAGAGTCTAGCGGGAGTTCCGAAGGTTGTGGCAGATACGCAGTATTTT,CSAKSLAGVPKVVADTQYF
.,TRBV4-1,TRBJ2-1,many,TGCGCCAGCAGCCTACTAATATCGGGAGCCCCCCTCAAGGAGCAGTTCTTC,CASSLLISGAPLKEQFF
TRBD1,TRBV7-2,TRBJ2-2,few,TGTGCCAGCAGTCCTTTCCGGGTTTTCCGGGACAGGGGTGACACCGGGGAGCTGTTTTTT,CASSPFRVFRDRGDTGELFF
TRBD1,TRBV15,TRBJ2-2,many,TGTGCCACCAGCCCGACAGGGGGGACCGGGGAGCTGTTTTTT,CATSPTGGTGELFF
.,TRBV12-3/TRBV12-4,TRBJ1-5,.,TGTGCCAGCAGCCCCGGACACCTAGATCAGCCCCAGCATTTT,CASSPGHLDQPQHF
.,TRBV5-7,TRBJ2-7,many,TGTGCCAGCAGCTTGGTGGGTGGCTACGAGCAGTACTTC,CASSLVGGYEQYF
.,TRBV5-1,TRBJ2-2,many,TGCGCCAGCAGCTTTACAGGGTCAGGGGAGCTGTTTTTT,CASSFTGSGELFF
TRBD2,TRBV3-1,TRBJ2-3,.,TGTGCCAGCAGCCATCACGGACTAGCGGTCTCTAGCACAGATACGCAGTATTTT,CASSHHGLAVSSTDTQYF
.,TRBV12-3/TRBV12-4,TRBJ2-5,.,TGTGCCAGCAGTTTAGCGCGCGGTTACGAGACCCAGTACTTC,CASSLARGYETQYF
TRBD2,TRBV12-3/TRBV12-4,TRBJ2-1,many,TGTGCCAGCAGGCCTGGACTAGCGGGAGAAAGAAATGAGCAGTTCTTC,CASRPGLAGERNEQFF
.,TRBV13,TRBJ2-7,.,TGTGCCAGCAGCCCCCGGGGAAGGGGCGAGCAGTACTTC,CASSPRGRGEQYF
.,TRBV28,TRBJ2-7,.,TGTGCCACTAGTCCCCCACCTTCCTACGAGCAGTACTTC,CATSPPPSYEQYF
.,TRBV5-6,TRBJ2-3,.,TGTGCCAGCAGCTGGGGGTTGCCCGGGACGTACACAGATACGCAGTATTTT,CASSWGLPGTYTDTQYF
TRBD1,TRBV18,TRBJ2-5,few,TGTGCCAGCTCACCACCGACAGGGGAGAAGACCCAGTACTTC,CASSPPTGEKTQYF
TRBD2,TRBV12-3/TRBV12-4,TRBJ2-7,.,TGTGCCAGCAGGTCAGGACTAGCGGGACCCGAGCAGTACTTC,CASRSGLAGPEQYF
.,TRBV12-3/TRBV12-4,TRBJ2-7,many,TGTGCCAGCAGTTTGAGACAGCGGACCTACGAGCAGTACTTC,CASSLRQRTYEQYF
.,TRBV7-8,TRBJ2-3,few,TGTGCCAGCAGCTTAGCGGGGAGATGGACAGATACGCAGTATTTT,CASSLAGRWTDTQYF
TRBD2,TRBV10-3,TRBJ2-7,.,TGTGCCATCGGGTTAGCGGGGGGGCGATCCTACGAGCAGTACTTC,CAIGLAGGRSYEQYF
.,TRBV6-1,TRBJ2-3,many,TGTGCCAGCAGTCAAACACTCCGACAGACAGATACGCAGTATTTT,CASSQTLRQTDTQYF
TRBD2,TRBV12-3/TRBV12-4,TRBJ2-1,many,TGTGCCAGCAGTGGAGCGGGAACTCACAATGAGCAGTTCTTC,CASSGAGTHNEQFF
.,TRBV6-2/TRBV6-3,TRBJ1-2,few,TGTGCCAGCAGTTACTCTAGCGGTGGCTACACCTTC,CASSYSSGGYTF
.,TRBV27,TRBJ2-7,.,TGTGCCAGCAGTTTTCTCGGGAGTGCCTACGAGCAGTACTTC,CASSFLGSAYEQYF
.,TRBV28,TRBJ1-2,many,TGTGCCAGCAGTTTTCAAACTAACTATGGCTACACCTTC,CASSFQTNYGYTF
.,TRBV9,TRBJ2-2,many,TGTGCCAGCAGCCCTGGCCCAACCGGGGAGCTGTTTTTT,CASSPGPTGELFF
.,TRBV6-2/TRBV6-3,TRBJ2-4,many,TGTGCCAGCAGCCGGACAGTAGCCAAAAACATTCAGTACTTC,CASSRTVAKNIQYF
TRBD2,TRBV6-2/TRBV6-3,TRBJ2-2,.,TGTGCCAGCAGTACACCTAGCGGATTGAACACCGGGGAGCTGTTTTTT,CASSTPSGLNTGELFF
TRBD1,TRBV4-3,TRBJ2-5,.,TGCGCCAGCAGCCACGGACAGGGGGCAGGAGAGACCCAGTACTTC,CASSHGQGAGETQYF
.,TRBV7-7,TRBJ2-3,many,TGTGCTAGCAGCTACCGGGGCCCCACAGATACGCAGTATTTT,CASSYRGPTDTQYF
.,TRBV7-8,TRBJ2-7,.,TGTGCCAGCAGCTTAGGGGGGGGGCCCAGAGACGAGCAGTACTTC,CASSLGGGPRDEQYF
.,TRBV7-3,TRBJ2-3,many,TGTGCCAGCAGCCGCCTCAGCACAGATACGCAGTATTTT,CASSRLSTDTQYF
TRBD2,TRBV9,TRBJ2-2,many,TGTGCCAGCAGCGAGGCGGGAGGGTACACCGGGGAGCTGTTTTTT,CASSEAGGYTGELFF
TRBD2,TRBV5-6,TRBJ2-2,.,TGTGCCAGCACCACCGGGGGACTAAACACCGGGGAGCTGTTTTTT,CASTTGGLNTGELFF
.,TRBV7-9,TRBJ2-7,few,TGTGCCAGCAGCTTATTCAGGACTGATTCCTACGAGCAGTACTTC,CASSLFRTDSYEQYF
TRBD2,TRBV10-3,TRBJ2-7,many,TGTGCCATCAGTGAGCTGCGACTAGCTTCTTACGAGCAGTACTTC,CAISELRLASYEQYF
TRBD2,TRBV2,TRBJ2-3,few,TGTGCCAGCAAACGGGGGGGCCCCACAGATACGCAGTATTTT,CASKRGGPTDTQYF
.,TRBV28,TRBJ1-1,many,TGTGCCAGCAGACTTATTGTGGGGTCTGAAGCTTTCTTT,CASRLIVGSEAFF
TRBD1,TRBV28,TRBJ2-7,few,TGTGCCAGCAGTTTGATATACAGGGACAGCTACGAGCAGTACTTC,CASSLIYRDSYEQYF
.,TRBV4-2,TRBJ2-3,many,TGTGCCAGCAGCGAGTCCAGGGTGATCACAGATACGCAGTATTTT,CASSESRVITDTQYF
.,TRBV20-1,TRBJ2-2,many,TGCAGTGCTAGAGATCTGGAGACCGGGGAGCTGTTTTTT,CSARDLETGELFF
.,TRBV15,TRBJ1-5,many,TGTGCCATTAGACGGAGCAATCAGCCCCAGCATTTT,CAIRRSNQPQHF
TRBD2,TRBV9,TRBJ2-7,many,TGTGCCAGCAGCCTTCATAGCGGGGGGGCCCCGCAGTACTTC,CASSLHSGGAPQYF
.,TRBV4-1,TRBJ1-1,.,TGCGCCAGCAGCCACACAGGGCCGAACACTGAAGCTTTCTTT,CASSHTGPNTEAFF
TRBD1,TRBV12-3/TRBV12-4,TRBJ1-6,.,TGTGCCAGCAGTCCCTCGACAGGGAGGGGCGTATTTTCACCCCTCCACTTT,CASSPSTGRGVFSPLHF
.,TRBV2,TRBJ1-1,many,TGTGCCACCATCCGGGGTTTCGGAGCTTTCTTT,CATIRGFGAFF